This TCR beta chain was recorded in a study of identical twins. Study-wide points: Reduced insertions were recorded for abundant cord blood beta clonotypes, with no such pattern in memory repertoires. Invariant MAIT and iNKT cells could partly confound zero-insertion analyses. Excess low generation probability was seen in twin-shared out-of-frame alpha sequences.

Each CDR3 protein is one row after TCRdb ran MiXCR on the 5' RACE reads. The sample consists of 400,000 to 500,000 distinct CDR3 sequences, around a sixth of them appearing once. This clonotype was seen only a few times. Antigen: not known. The CDR3 has 15 residues. Unmatched junction bases numbered 7, after V lost 1 base and J lost 5 bases. The germline gives CDR1 SGHRS, CDR2 YFSETQ. All donors comprised healthy Caucasians. The specimen sequenced was naive T cells sorted from blood. This TCR derives from a man aged 50 to 60 in good health. The J gene is TRBJ2-7, the V gene TRBV5-1, with 9 nucleotides matching TRBD2. CDR3 nucleotides: TGCGCCAGCAGCTTGAATGCGGGAGGGCCACACGAGCAGTACTTC. It codes for CASSLNAGGPHEQYF.